These 9 T cell receptor beta chains were all obtained from the same sample, sequenced in a study of blood T cell repertoires in COVID-19. Sequencing was performed with immunoSEQ multiplex PCR; in TCRdb, only in-frame clones are kept and a portion is missing. Of approximately 150,000 clones in the sample, around 84% were seen once. The sequenced material came from peripheral blood. The receptors derive from a woman between 55 and 75 years old with acute or convalescent COVID-19.

The chain recombines TRBV5-4 with TRBJ1-6, with 7 bases that match TRBD1. This CDR3 spans 15 amino acids. The J segment lost 8 bases and the V segment lost 2 bases, leaving 7 bases of the junction unmatched. CDR1 is SGHNT and CDR2 is YYREEE in the germline V gene (reference sequence). The DNA of the CDR3 is TGTGCCAGCAGCTTCGCGACAGGGTCCGATTCACCCCTCCACTTT. This gives the protein CASSFATGSDSPLHF.

This rearrangement joins TRBV30 to TRBJ1-2; D is possibly TRBD1 (5 bases). Germline lookup yields CDR1 GTSNPN and CDR2 SVGIG (reference sequence). The ends were cut back, 0 bases at V and 1 base at J, with 12 bases in the middle. This CDR3 spans 15 amino acids. CDR3 sequence: CAWSVPWGVNYGYTF. CDR3 nucleotide sequence: TGTGCCTGGAGTGTACCCTGGGGCGTTAACTATGGCTACACCTTC.

The chain has TRBV3-1 (or the pseudogene TRBV3-2) and TRBJ2-2, with D possibly TRBD2 on 7 matching bases. Germline assignment: CDR1 LGHDT and CDR2 YNNKEL (reference sequence). The CDR3 is made up of 14 amino acids. Trimming left V 4 bases short and J 5 bases short, with 11 bases between. CDR3: CASSPEGGTGELFF. The CDR3 DNA reads as TGTGCCAGCAGCCCCGAGGGGGGGACCGGGGAGCTGTTTTTT.

This clone was detected once. The chain couples TRBV11-3 to TRBJ2-3, with 7 bases fitting TRBD2. This CDR3 spans 14 amino acids. J lost 3 bases, V lost 4 bases, and 4 bases had no gene match. Germline V lookup: CDR1 SGHNT, CDR2 YENEEA. The CDR3 spells CASSSAGVTDTQYF. In DNA, the CDR3 is TGTGCCAGCAGCTCTGCGGGGGTTACAGATACGCAGTATTTT.

The chain joins TRBV27 to TRBJ1-2; D is undetermined. The CDR3 is 13 residues long. CDR1 and CDR2 from the germline V gene are MNHEY and SMNVEV (reference sequence). V lost 0 bases and J lost 7, with 9 bases in between. The CDR3 region has the DNA TGTGCCAGCAGTTTATCTTTCGGGGTTGGCTACACCTTC. It is translated as CASSLSFGVGYTF.

Details on this clone: A clone one base away is much larger, so this may be a read error. The V and J genes are TRBV28 and TRBJ2-3, with TRBD2 matching over 10 bases. The CDR3 sequence is 14 residues long. Germline V gene lookup returns CDR1 MDHEN and CDR2 SYDVKM. J gave up 3 bases and V 5 bases, and 2 bases lay outside the gene matches. The DNA for the CDR3 is TGTGCCAGCAGTAGCGGGGGGGCGACAGATACGCAGTATTTT. Translated: CASSSGGATDTQYF.

As DNA, the CDR3 is TGTGCCAGCAGCCAACAGGGGCCACAAGCTTTCTTT. This encodes CASSQQGPQAFF. This chain connects TRBV16 to TRBJ1-1, with D possibly being TRBD1 (6 bases). Germline CDR1 is KGHSY and CDR2 is FQNENV. This CDR3 has 12 residues. Between the trimmed V and J ends, which lost 2 bases and 9 bases, there was a span of 10 bases.

The rearrangement uses TRBV10-1 and TRBJ2-1, with 8 bases lining up with TRBD2. Trimming at V came to 10 bases and at J to 11 bases, leaving 10 bases not matched to a gene. Germline lookup yields CDR1 WNHNN and CDR2 SYGVQD (reference sequence). The CDR3 is 12 amino acids. This chain's CDR3 is CATGTRAGKQFF. As DNA, the CDR3 is TGCGCCACCGGGACTAGAGCCGGCAAGCAGTTCTTC.

The chain has TRBV10-2 and TRBJ1-4; perhaps TRBD1 as D (5 bases). The V gene's germline CDR1 is WSHSY and CDR2 SAAADI. Trimming stripped 5 bases from V and 8 bases from J, with 21 bases between. CDR3 length equals 16 residues. In nucleotides, the CDR3 is TGCGCCAGCAGTCAGGGTCGGGTCAGCGCGGGAGAAAAACTGTTTTTT. Protein sequence: CASSQGRVSAGEKLFF.